This T cell receptor (beta chain) was obtained from a study of blood T cell repertoires in COVID-19. Study-level background: From the United States, Italy and Spain came samples of acute and convalescent COVID-19. PBMCs, B-cell-depleted T cells, or T cells provided the cDNA or gDNA that made up the material.

Cohorts were determined from participant-reported clinical history. Either two negative PCRs, clearance, or symptom resolution qualified Cohort 3 donors as recovered. Using immunoSEQ multiplex PCR, the repertoire was profiled, and TCRdb retains in-frame clones only, with some absent. The table lists more than 400,000 clones, less than 95% of them singletons. Trimming removed 4 bases at V and 1 base at J, with 7 bases between. CDR1 and CDR2 from the germline V gene are WNHNN and SYGVQD (reference sequence). This CDR3 spans 14 amino acids. This clone was seen more than once but under ten times. The sequence came from a man younger than 35 who had recovered from COVID-19. The rearrangement links TRBV10-1 to TRBJ2-2, with D uncertain. Sample: PBMCs or T cells enriched from blood (not recorded which). CDR3 residues: CASSVKRNTGELFF. As DNA, the CDR3 is TGCGCCAGCAGTGTGAAGCGGAACACCGGGGAGCTGTTTTTT.